Below are 30 T cell receptor beta chains sequenced from a single sample in a study of HIV-infected patients and healthy controls. Roughly three months, about 14 weeks, into antiretroviral therapy, follow-up blood was collected. The repertoire came from unfractionated whole blood and reflected all unsorted peripheral T cells. Around 530 ng RNA was reverse transcribed with alpha and beta constant-region primers. Alpha and beta chain libraries were made separately by chain-specific third strand synthesis with multiplexing indices. TCRdb called the 5' RACE reads again in MiXCR, with one record for every CDR3 protein. The data contain about 14,000 distinct CDR3 sequences, approximately 12% of them singletons. The sequenced sample was blood, obtained during antiretroviral therapy. The receptors were sampled from an adult with HIV infection. The donor label of this sample is uncertain.

This clonotype appeared many times. V gene TRBV4-1 combines with J gene TRBJ2-1, with a possible D match to TRBD1 (7 bases). Trimming left V 1 base short and J 9 bases short, with 25 bases between. The CDR3 sequence is 18 residues long. Germline V gives CDR1 MGHRA, CDR2 YSYEKL. CDR3 protein: CASSQGALGRTGSFEQFF. Here the CDR3 DNA reads TGCGCCAGCAGCCAAGGGGCCCTGGGGAGGACAGGTTCGTTTGAGCAGTTCTTC.

J is TRBJ2-1 and V is TRBV29-1, with TRBD1 matching over 9 bases. J gave up 8 bases and V 7 bases, and 6 bases lay outside the gene matches. The CDR3 runs to 12 residues. CDR1 is SQVTM and CDR2 is ANQGSEA in the germline V gene. The CDR3 region is CSAGTGSHEQFF. In DNA, the CDR3 is TGCAGCGCCGGGACAGGGTCCCATGAGCAGTTCTTC.

The table lists this clonotype with many counts. This sequence joins TRBV15 and TRBJ2-7, with D tentatively TRBD1 or TRBD2 (5 bases each). V shed 1 base and J shed 4 bases, with 11 bases lying between them. The CDR3 contains 14 residues. Per the germline V gene, CDR1 is LNHNV and CDR2 is YYDKDF (reference sequence). The CDR3 DNA is TGTGCCACCAGCAGAGCTCGGGACGAATACGAGCAGTACTTC. As protein: CATSRARDEYEQYF.

This clonotype was recorded at least ten times. This chain links TRBV15 with TRBJ2-3, with 9 positions matching TRBD2. The CDR3 totals 14 residues. Germline loops: CDR1 LNHNV, CDR2 YYDKDF (reference sequence). V lost 6 bases and J lost 5; bases outside the gene matches: 6. CDR3 residues: CATSKRGDRDTQYF. The CDR3 DNA sequence: TGTGCCACCAGTAAGCGGGGGGATAGAGATACGCAGTATTTT.

This clonotype came up many times. The chain carries TRBV7-2 and TRBJ2-7, with D possibly matching TRBD2 (5 bases). Germline V gene lookup returns CDR1 SGHTA and CDR2 FQGNSA. Trimming removed 0 bases from V and 4 bases from J, with 13 bases in between. This CDR3 is 15 amino acids long. CDR3 loop: CASSLAAVGEYEQYF. The CDR3 DNA reads as TGTGCCAGCAGCTTAGCGGCGGTGGGAGAGTACGAGCAGTACTTC.

This clonotype occurred a few times. The CDR3 is CASTDLDRGQEKLFF. DNA for the CDR3: TGTGCCAGCACCGACCTGGACAGGGGGCAGGAAAAACTGTTTTTT. This chain links TRBV6-6 with TRBJ1-4, with TRBD1 matching 11 bases. Germline CDR1 and CDR2: MNHNY and SVGAGI (reference sequence). The CDR3 is 15 amino acids. Trimming took 7 bases from V and 8 from J; bases not matched to a gene: 9.

This clonotype was seen at least ten times. The genes are TRBV9 and TRBJ2-5; D possibly corresponds to TRBD1 (6 bases). This CDR3 region has 14 residues. The V gene's germline CDR1 is SGDLS and CDR2 YYNGEE. Trimming took 2 bases from V and 5 from J, leaving 13 bases between them. CDR3 sequence reads: CASSVGQPRETQYF. In DNA, the CDR3 is TGTGCCAGCAGCGTTGGACAGCCGAGGGAGACCCAGTACTTC. Looking up the rest from reference TRBV9 and TRBJ2-5 gives the full variable domain: DSGVTQTPKHLITATGQRVTLRCSPRSGDLSVYWYQQSLDQGLQFLIQYYNGEERAKGNILERFSAQQFPDLHSELNLSSLELGDSALYFCASSVGQPRETQYFGPGTRLLVL.

This clonotype turned up a few times. The DNA for the CDR3 is TGTGCCAGCAGGTTTAACACCGGGGAGCTGTTTTTT. This gives the protein CASRFNTGELFF. The chain uses TRBV12-3 or TRBV12-4 and TRBJ2-2, with D hard to call. V was cut by 6 bases and J by 2 bases, with 4 bases left in between. This CDR3 is 12 amino acids long.

On this clonotype: This clone may be a read error of a much larger clone one base away. J is TRBJ2-1 and V is TRBV29-1; 7 bases match TRBD2. Germline values: CDR1 SQVTM, CDR2 ANQGSEA. CDR3 length equals 16 residues. The CDR3 DNA is TGCAGCGTTGTTTACGTGACTAGCAGTTTTGGCAATGAGCATTTCTTC. Protein: CSVVYVTSSFGNEHFF.

The V gene is TRBV29-1, the J gene TRBJ2-4, with no clear D. Looked up from germline, CDR1 is SQVTM and CDR2 is ANQGSEA. The CDR3 is 14 residues long. V was trimmed by 0 bases and J by 2 bases, leaving 8 bases between them. The CDR3 is CSVEEMQPKNIQYF. The CDR3 bases are TGCAGCGTTGAAGAGATGCAACCCAAAAACATTCAGTACTTC.

This clonotype was seen a single time. A read error may produce the germline difference seen at one junction end. The rearrangement uses TRBV7-7 and TRBJ2-2, with TRBD2 as a possible D gene (5 bases). Germline assignment: CDR1 SSHAT and CDR2 FNYEAQ (reference sequence). The CDR3 loop spans 14 amino acids. As DNA, the CDR3 is TGTGCTAGCAGCTCGACTCGGGGCACCGGGGAGCTGTTTTTT. It codes for CASSSTRGTGELFF.

A note on this clonotype: A much larger clone differs from this one at a single base, so this may be a read error. The gene calls are TRBV11-2 and TRBJ1-2, with a weak D call TRBD1 (5 bases). The V gene's germline CDR1 is SGHAT and CDR2 FQNNGV. The CDR3 runs to 13 residues. The CDR3 sequence: CSSSRDASSGYTF. CDR3 nucleotide sequence: TGTTCCAGCAGCAGGGACGCATCGAGTGGCTACACCTTC. The whole variable domain, remainder taken from reference TRBV11-2 and TRBJ1-2, is EAGVAQSPRYKIIEKRQSVAFWCNPISGHATLYWYQQILGQGPKLLIQFQNNGVVDDSQLPKDRFSAERLKGVDSTLKIQPAKLEDSAVYLCSSSRDASSGYTFGSGTRLTVV.

This clonotype was counted ten times or more. The chain is built from TRBV20-1 and TRBJ2-3; no definite D call. CDR3 length: 14 amino acids. Germline CDR1 DFQATT, CDR2 SNEGSKA (reference sequence). V shed 6 bases and J shed 2 bases, with 15 bases lying between them. CDR3 in amino acids: CSANRNWFTDTQYF. The DNA of the CDR3 is TGCAGTGCGAATAGAAATTGGTTCACAGATACGCAGTATTTT.

At least ten counts were recorded for this clonotype. The CDR3: CSASPGTGPEKLFF. DNA for the CDR3: TGCAGTGCTAGTCCCGGGACAGGGCCTGAAAAACTGTTTTTT. The V gene is TRBV20-1, the J gene TRBJ1-4; TRBD1 matches at 9 bases. This CDR3 comprises 14 residues. Looked up from germline, CDR1 is DFQATT and CDR2 is SNEGSKA (reference sequence). V shed 3 bases, J shed 7 bases, and the junction held 6 bases outside the gene matches.

This clonotype was observed at least ten times. The chain combines TRBV7-9 with TRBJ2-5; D not certain. Deletions cut 0 bases from V and 0 bases from J, with 11 bases between. The germline V gene has CDR1 SEHNR and CDR2 FQNEAQ (reference sequence). CDR3 length: 16 amino acids. The CDR3 DNA reads as TGTGCCAGCAGCTTAGCGGCCTATACAAACCAAGAGACCCAGTACTTC. Translated: CASSLAAYTNQETQYF.

Regarding this clonotype: Given a much more abundant clone one base away, this may be a read error. The chain recombines TRBV11-2 with TRBJ1-2; perhaps TRBD1 as D (5 bases). In germline, CDR1 is SGHAT, CDR2 FQNNGV. This CDR3 has 13 amino acids. This CDR3 reads CDSSGGPNYGYTF. Written as DNA, the CDR3 is TGTGACAGCAGCGGGGGACCTAACTATGGCTACACCTTC.

This clonotype was recorded a few times. V usage is TRBV6-5 and J usage is TRBJ2-2; the match to TRBD2 covers 13 bases. This CDR3 is 15 amino acids long. CDR1 MNHEY and CDR2 SVGAGI come from the germline V gene. The J segment lost 2 bases and the V segment lost 10 bases, leaving 4 bases of the junction unmatched. The CDR3 protein is CATSGLAGNTGELFF. CDR3 coding DNA: TGTGCCACCTCGGGACTAGCGGGAAACACCGGGGAGCTGTTTTTT.

The chain uses TRBV6-2 or TRBV6-3 and TRBJ1-5, with D unresolved. Between the trimmed V and J ends, which lost 2 bases and 8 bases, there was a span of 16 bases. CDR1 and CDR2 from the germline V gene are MNHEY and SVGEGT. The CDR3 totals 15 residues. CDR3 bases: TGTGCCAGCAGTTACGGCCCCCGGGCGGAGGAGCCCCAGCATTTT. Its protein is CASSYGPRAEEPQHF.

A word on this clonotype: This may stem from a read error, because a much larger clone lies one nucleotide away. V and J are TRBV12-3 or TRBV12-4 and TRBJ2-1; D unclear. This CDR3 spans 13 amino acids. DNA for the CDR3: TGTGCCAGCAGTCCCCCAGGAAACAATGAGCATTTCTTC. Protein product: CASSPPGNNEHFF.

This clonotype was found many times. The chain carries TRBV29-1 and TRBJ2-1, with D perhaps TRBD1 or TRBD2 (6 bases each). The CDR3 loop spans 15 amino acids. Trimming removed 3 bases from V and 7 bases from J, with 19 bases in between. CDR1 is SQVTM and CDR2 is ANQGSEA in the germline V gene. CDR3 protein: CSVEGRGAPRNEQFF. As DNA, the CDR3 is TGCAGCGTTGAGGGTAGGGGGGCGCCCCGAAATGAGCAGTTCTTC.

This clonotype was counted many times. This chain joins TRBV29-1 and TRBJ2-7; 7 bases map to TRBD2. The germline CDR1 and CDR2 sequences are SQVTM and ANQGSEA. After removal of 4 bases from V and 5 bases from J, the junction contained 11 bases not matched to a gene. The CDR3 length is 14 residues. The CDR3 here is CSVAYGLDYNEQYF. The CDR3 DNA follows: TGCAGCGTTGCCTACGGACTAGACTATAACGAGCAGTACTTC.

This clonotype turned up a few times. CDR3 bases: TGCAGCGTTGAGGACGGAGATAACTATGGCTACACCTTC. It is translated as CSVEDGDNYGYTF. V usage is TRBV29-1 and J usage is TRBJ1-2; D is unresolved. The germline gives CDR1 SQVTM, CDR2 ANQGSEA. The V end lost 3 bases, the J end lost 1 base, and 9 bases lay between the germline ends. The CDR3 contains 13 residues.

In its sample, this clonotype is medium-sized. V usage is TRBV28 and J usage is TRBJ1-4, with D hard to call. Germline V CDR1 and CDR2: MDHEN, SYDVKM. The CDR3 has 15 residues. Trimming stripped 7 bases from V and 5 bases from J, with 17 bases between. The CDR3 bases are TGTGCCAGCATCTATAGGGCGGAGGCAAATGAAAAACTGTTTTTT. It codes for CASIYRAEANEKLFF.

Only a few counts were recorded for this clonotype. V is TRBV6-5 and J is TRBJ2-3, with TRBD1 identical over 7 bases. CDR3 length equals 16 residues. Germline-derived CDR1 and CDR2 are MNHEY and SVGAGI. Unmatched junction bases numbered 6, after V lost 1 base and J lost 2 bases. CDR3 bases: TGTGCCAGCAGTTACTTAGGGGGCAGGAACACAGATACGCAGTATTTT. It translates to CASSYLGGRNTDTQYF.

This clonotype was found many times. This sequence joins TRBV4-1 and TRBJ1-4, with 10 bases lining up with TRBD1. The germline V gene has CDR1 MGHRA and CDR2 YSYEKL. V shed 0 bases, J shed 8 bases, and the junction held 9 bases outside the gene matches. The length of the CDR3 is 17 residues. The CDR3 reads CASSQDQGTGEGEKLFF. The CDR3 DNA follows: TGCGCCAGCAGCCAAGATCAAGGGACAGGGGAAGGGGAAAAACTGTTTTTT.

This clonotype showed up many times. This sequence joins TRBV7-9 and TRBJ2-2; tentatively, D is TRBD2 (6 bases). V shed 6 bases and J shed 7 bases, with 18 bases lying between them. CDR1 and CDR2 from the germline V gene are SEHNR and FQNEAQ (reference sequence). The CDR3 has 15 residues. This CDR3 reads CASSHEEGRRGELFF. The CDR3 coding sequence is TGTGCCAGCAGTCATGAGGAGGGCCGCCGCGGGGAGCTGTTTTTT.

This clonotype was seen ten or more times. The chain couples TRBV20-1 to TRBJ2-5, with TRBD2 matching over 7 bases. J was trimmed by 4 bases and V by 3 bases; bases with no gene match: 11. The CDR3 consists of 15 residues. CDR1 and CDR2 from the germline V gene are DFQATT and SNEGSKA (reference sequence). CDR3 coding DNA: TGCAGTGCTAGGGCGCAAGCGGGACCTGCAGAGACCCAGTACTTC. Protein sequence: CSARAQAGPAETQYF.

This clonotype is a singleton in its sample. The chain links TRBV18 to TRBJ1-1; D perhaps matches TRBD1 (6 bases). With 3 bases removed from V and 2 bases from J, the gap between germline ends came to 19 bases. Per the germline V gene, CDR1 is KGHSH and CDR2 is LQKENI. The CDR3 covers 17 residues. CDR3 in DNA: TGTGCCAGCTCACCTCGACACCATTTACAGGGAAACACTGAAGCTTTCTTT. As protein: CASSPRHHLQGNTEAFF.

Points on this clonotype: Sequence at one end of the junction differs from germline and may be a read error. The chain uses TRBV5-1 and TRBJ1-1; D is perhaps TRBD1 (6 bases). From germline, CDR1 is SGHRS and CDR2 YFSETQ. The CDR3 loop spans 15 amino acids. Here the CDR3 reads CTSSLLDRPNTEAFF. The CDR3, as DNA: TGCACCAGCAGCTTGCTTGACAGGCCGAACACTGAAGCTTTCTTT.

This clonotype was counted ten times or more. The V and J genes are TRBV20-1 and TRBJ1-1, with D possibly TRBD1 on 6 matching bases. This CDR3 comprises 13 residues. The V gene lost 5 bases and the J gene lost 1 base, with 11 bases spanning the gap. Germline assignment: CDR1 DFQATT and CDR2 SNEGSKA (reference sequence). This CDR3 is CSADRWRNTEAFF. The CDR3 DNA reads as TGCAGTGCTGACAGGTGGAGGAACACTGAAGCTTTCTTT.